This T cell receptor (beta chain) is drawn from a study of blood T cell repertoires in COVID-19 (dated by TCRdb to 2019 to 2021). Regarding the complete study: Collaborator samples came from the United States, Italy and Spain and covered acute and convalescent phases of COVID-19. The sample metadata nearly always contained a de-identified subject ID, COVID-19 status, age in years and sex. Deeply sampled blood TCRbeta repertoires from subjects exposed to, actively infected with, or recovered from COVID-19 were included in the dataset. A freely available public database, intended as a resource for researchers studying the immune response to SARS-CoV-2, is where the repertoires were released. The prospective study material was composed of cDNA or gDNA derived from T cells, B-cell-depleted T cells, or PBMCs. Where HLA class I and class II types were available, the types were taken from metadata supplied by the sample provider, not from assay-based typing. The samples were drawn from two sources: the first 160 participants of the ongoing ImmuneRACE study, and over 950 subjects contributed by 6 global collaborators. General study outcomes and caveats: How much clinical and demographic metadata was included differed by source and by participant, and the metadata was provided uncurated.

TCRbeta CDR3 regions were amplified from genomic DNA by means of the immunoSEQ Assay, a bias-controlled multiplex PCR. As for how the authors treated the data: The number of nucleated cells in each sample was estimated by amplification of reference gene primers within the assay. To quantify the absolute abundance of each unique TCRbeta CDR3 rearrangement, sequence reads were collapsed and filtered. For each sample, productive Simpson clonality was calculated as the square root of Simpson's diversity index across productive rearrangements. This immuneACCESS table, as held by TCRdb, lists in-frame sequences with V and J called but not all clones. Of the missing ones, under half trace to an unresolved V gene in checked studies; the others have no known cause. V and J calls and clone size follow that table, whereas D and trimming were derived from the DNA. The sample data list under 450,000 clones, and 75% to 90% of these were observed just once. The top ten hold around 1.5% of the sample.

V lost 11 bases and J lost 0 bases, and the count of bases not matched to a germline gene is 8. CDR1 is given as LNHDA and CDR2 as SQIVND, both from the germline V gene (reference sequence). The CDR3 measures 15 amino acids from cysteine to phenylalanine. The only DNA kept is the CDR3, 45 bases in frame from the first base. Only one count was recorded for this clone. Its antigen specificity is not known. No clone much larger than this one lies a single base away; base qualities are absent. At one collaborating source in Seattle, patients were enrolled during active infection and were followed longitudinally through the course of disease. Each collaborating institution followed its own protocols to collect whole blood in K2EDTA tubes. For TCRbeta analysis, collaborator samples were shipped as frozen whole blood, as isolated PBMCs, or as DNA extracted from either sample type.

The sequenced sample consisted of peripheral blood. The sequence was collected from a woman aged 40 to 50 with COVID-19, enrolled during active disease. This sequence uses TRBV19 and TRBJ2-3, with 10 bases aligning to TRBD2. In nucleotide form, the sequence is TGTGCCGGGCCGGAGACTAGCGGGAGCACAGATACGCAGTATTTT. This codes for CAGPETSGSTDTQYF.